This entry concerns a single TCR beta chain. Its antigen is undetermined. The sample is drawn from a study of T cell responses to AZD1222 COVID-19 vaccine. Study-level results: Unmutated regions of variants are reportedly targeted by nearly half of spike-specific TCRs. An increase in Spike-specific TCR breadth and depth was observed after two AZD1222 doses. Donors, mostly white British, included more females; clonal diversity was possibly underestimated.

Assay used: immunoSEQ multiplex PCR; TCRdb lists only in-frame clones, some missing. The sample has 90,000 to 150,000 clones, roughly 90% seen once. The germline gives CDR1 SGDLS, CDR2 YYNGEE. The length of the CDR3 is 15 residues. V lost 0 bases to trimming and J lost 8 bases, with 15 bases between them. The source was peripheral blood, collected 28 days after the second AZD1222 dose. This receptor was obtained from an adult who received the AZD1222 COVID-19 vaccine. The rearrangement joins TRBV9 to TRBJ2-4, with D possibly matching TRBD1 (6 bases). The CDR3 coding sequence is TGTGCCAGCAGCGTAGGGGGCAGGGGTATCGACATTCAGTACTTC. Its protein product is CASSVGGRGIDIQYF.